In this sample, the clone carrying this TCR beta chain turned up a few times. No antigen is known for it. The data originate from a study of early T cells in non-severe SARS-CoV-2 infection. Study details: Alpha and beta chains were unpaired, from unsorted whole-blood bulk RNA.

Findings of the study overall: Database matching using VDJdb favored anti-spike CD8 responses, with private and CD4 specificities left missing.

Attachment of unique molecular identifiers was made to individual cDNA molecules. A single record per CDR3 protein comes from TCRdb applying MiXCR to the 5' RACE reads. The sample has tens of thousands of distinct CDR3 sequences; about 12% are singletons. There are 14 residues in the CDR3. Germline V gene sequence: CDR1 MNHEY, CDR2 SVGAGI. The V end was cut by 4 bases, the J end by 2 bases, with 11 bases between. Sequencing was performed on whole blood. This chain uses TRBV6-5 with TRBJ1-2; D remains unclear. This receptor was identified in an adult who was a healthcare worker with PCR-confirmed SARS-CoV-2 infection or an uninfected control (not recorded which). The CDR3 loop reads CASSWKGPNYGYTF. The CDR3 coding sequence is TGTGCCAGCAGTTGGAAGGGCCCCAACTATGGCTACACCTTC.